This note documents a single T cell receptor beta chain sequence. Its antigen remains unknown. Using immunoSEQ multiplex PCR, the repertoire was profiled, and TCRdb retains in-frame clones only, with some absent. The repertoire holds fewer than 150,000 clones, with 80% to 90% as singletons. This specimen belongs to a study of cytotoxic CD8 clonotypes in ibrutinib-treated CLL. Study as a whole: The patients comprised some twelve relapsed/refractory and around 14 treatment-naive cases, under 18 IGHV unmutated. When averaged across all of the samples, the counts came to some 250,000 productive templates and 80,000 to 100,000 productive rearrangements.

With V trimmed by 4 bases and J by 3 bases, 9 bases remained unmatched. The length of the CDR3 is 16 residues. CDR1 SGHRS and CDR2 YFSETQ come from the germline V gene. Study-level points and caveats: Collection times varied between progressing and sustained-remission patients.

The chain carries TRBV5-1 and TRBJ1-3; 8 nucleotides match TRBD1. Sequencing was performed on PBMCs, taken after 24 months of ibrutinib treatment. The sequence came from a human donor with chronic lymphocytic leukemia. In DNA form, the CDR3 reads TGCGCCAGCAGCCGTTCGACAGGGGATAATGGAAACACCATATATTTT. Protein sequence: CASSRSTGDNGNTIYF.